A single sample is the source of the 27 T cell receptor beta chains below, sequenced in a study of shared clonotypes between healthy human individuals. CD8 cells regarded as naive lacked CD45RO, were positively chosen for CCR7, and omitted terminally differentiated effector memory CD45RA+ cells. Some clones are missing from TCRdb's copy, which holds only in-frame ones; the method was immunoSEQ multiplex PCR. This repertoire shows around 1.9 million clones, approximately 94% found once; its top ten account for 1.5% to 2%. Sequencing was performed on naive CD8+ T cells from PBMCs. The receptors originated from a man between 18 and 35 years old in good health. Some clones in this sample may be carry-over from other donors' samples.

V and J are TRBV10-2 and TRBJ1-2, with TRBD1 matching 11 bases. Per the germline V gene, CDR1 is WSHSY and CDR2 is SAAADI. CDR3 length: 13 residues. V shed 8 bases, J shed 8 bases, and the junction held 7 bases outside the gene matches. CDR3 DNA sequence: TGCGCCAGCGGGGGACAGGGGGAAGCGGGCTACACCTTC. It yields the protein CASGGQGEAGYTF.

This sequence joins TRBV29-1 and TRBJ1-2, with 8 bases aligning to TRBD1. This CDR3 comprises 13 residues. J lost 7 bases, V lost 0 bases, and 4 bases had no gene match. Germline V gives CDR1 SQVTM, CDR2 ANQGSEA. The DNA of the CDR3 is TGCAGCGTTGAAGAACGGACAGGGTTTGGCTACACCTTC. Amino acids: CSVEERTGFGYTF. Full variable domain (rest looked up from reference TRBV29-1 and TRBJ1-2): SAVISQKPSRDICQRGTSLTIQCQVDSQVTMMFWYRQQPGQSLTLIATANQGSEATYESGFVIDKFPISRPNLTFSTLTVSNMSPEDSSIYLCSVEERTGFGYTFGSGTRLTVV.

The chain combines TRBV6-6 with TRBJ2-1, with 15 bases fitting TRBD2. Germline CDR1 MNHNY, CDR2 SVGAGI (reference sequence). This CDR3 comprises 15 residues. Unmatched junction bases numbered 5, after V lost 6 bases and J lost 8 bases. The CDR3 DNA sequence: TGTGCCAGCAGCCTGGGACTAGCGGGGGGCGATGAGCAGTTCTTC. Translating it yields CASSLGLAGGDEQFF.

V usage is TRBV27 and J usage is TRBJ1-2; the D is unclear. V dropped 4 bases and J dropped 5 bases, with 14 bases sitting between them. From germline, CDR1 is MNHEY and CDR2 SMNVEV (reference sequence). The CDR3 loop spans 14 amino acids. DNA for the CDR3: TGTGCCAGCAGTTCCCGGTTAGCACCATATGGCTACACCTTC. Translated: CASSSRLAPYGYTF.

To note about this clone: Within the sample, other DNA sequences also encode this same CDR3. The chain is built from TRBV28 and TRBJ2-7; D is possibly TRBD1 (5 bases). The V gene's germline CDR1 is MDHEN and CDR2 SYDVKM. The CDR3 has 12 residues. V lost 2 bases and J 5 bases, leaving 7 bases between the germline ends. The CDR3 DNA reads as TGTGCCAGCAGTTTAACCAGGGACGAGCAGTACTTC. Residues: CASSLTRDEQYF.

This chain uses TRBV5-4 with TRBJ2-7, with D possibly TRBD1 on 6 matching bases. CDR1 is SGHNT, CDR2 YYREEE, per germline (reference sequence). Trimming left V 3 bases short and J 5 bases short, with 18 bases between. There are 15 residues in the CDR3. The CDR3 nucleotides read TGTGCCAGCAGCTCCCCAGAAGCAGGGGTCCACGAGCAGTACTTC. Its translation is CASSSPEAGVHEQYF.

The chain carries TRBV7-9 and TRBJ2-7; 8 nucleotides agree with TRBD1. Trimming took 4 bases from V and 3 from J; bases not matched to a gene: 8. The CDR3 length is 15 residues. Germline assignment: CDR1 SEHNR and CDR2 FQNEAQ (reference sequence). In DNA form, the CDR3 reads TGTGCCAGCAGCTCTGGACAGGGAAGTTTCTACGAGCAGTACTTC. Protein product: CASSSGQGSFYEQYF.

As for this clone: Its ends do not fully match the called genes, so a read error is possible. The chain recombines TRBV5-1 with TRBJ2-1, with 9 bases matching TRBD1. The length of the CDR3 is 15 residues. Germline V lookup: CDR1 SGHRS, CDR2 YFSETQ. CDR3: CASSGPGQGYNGQFF. The DNA for the CDR3 is TGCGCCAGCAGCGGCCCGGGACAGGGTTACAATGGGCAGTTCTTC.

This chain links TRBV19 with TRBJ1-3, with D perhaps TRBD1 (6 bases). This CDR3 is built from 14 residues. Germline V gives CDR1 LNHDA, CDR2 SQIVND (reference sequence). Trimming removed 7 bases at V and 2 bases at J, with 12 bases between. For the CDR3, the DNA is TGTGCCAGTACCGACTGGGGGCCTGGAAACACCATATATTTT. It specifies CASTDWGPGNTIYF.

V usage is TRBV9 and J usage is TRBJ2-1, with TRBD2 matching 11 bases. The germline CDR1 and CDR2 sequences are SGDLS and YYNGEE. This CDR3 region has 17 residues. Germline trimming cut 3 bases from V and 4 bases from J; bases unmatched to any gene: 9. CDR3 residues: CASSENPSGRIYNEQFF. The CDR3 nucleotides read TGTGCCAGCAGCGAGAACCCTAGCGGGAGGATATACAATGAGCAGTTCTTC.

The chain links TRBV6-6 to TRBJ1-5, with D perhaps TRBD1 (5 bases). Germline CDR1 MNHNY, CDR2 SVGAGI (reference sequence). CDR3 size: 14 residues. V dropped 1 base and J dropped 5 bases, with 9 bases sitting between them. CDR3 region: CASSYWGSDQPQHF. The CDR3 DNA reads TGTGCCAGCAGTTACTGGGGGAGCGATCAGCCCCAGCATTTT.

The chain is built from TRBV28 and TRBJ2-3, with D possibly matching TRBD1 (5 bases). V was pared by 2 bases and J by 0 bases, with 12 bases between. The germline V gene encodes CDR1 MDHEN and CDR2 SYDVKM. This CDR3 contains 16 residues. CDR3 DNA: TGTGCCAGCAGTTTAGGGGCCAGGGCAAGCACAGATACGCAGTATTTT. Its protein is CASSLGARASTDTQYF.

The V call is TRBV28, the J call TRBJ2-7; D is uncertain. The ends were cut back, 4 bases at V and 5 bases at J, with 9 bases in the middle. Germline V gene data show CDR1 as MDHEN and CDR2 as SYDVKM. The CDR3 runs 12 residues. The CDR3 protein is CASSYPENEQYF. The CDR3 DNA follows: TGTGCCAGCAGTTACCCCGAAAACGAGCAGTACTTC.

The genes are TRBV7-8 and TRBJ2-7, with 13 bases that match TRBD2. The junction had 7 bases not matched to a gene; V was cut back by 6 bases and J by 5 bases. The CDR3 consists of 15 residues. Germline V gene lookup returns CDR1 SGHVS and CDR2 FQNEAQ. CDR3 residues: CASRIRGLAGDEQYF. The CDR3 DNA is TGTGCCAGCAGGATTAGAGGACTAGCGGGAGACGAGCAGTACTTC.

The chain employs TRBV6-1 and TRBJ2-7, with TRBD1 matching 7 bases. Germline CDR1 and CDR2: MNHNS and SASEGT. V was pared by 2 bases and J by 7 bases, with 8 bases of the junction left unmatched. The CDR3 length is 14 residues. In DNA, the CDR3 is TGTGCCAGCAGTGAACCCGGGACAGCTGGAGAGCAGTACTTC. It encodes CASSEPGTAGEQYF.

This chain joins TRBV19 and TRBJ2-5; TRBD1 might be the D (5 bases). CDR1 and CDR2 (germline): LNHDA, SQIVND (reference sequence). The CDR3 totals 13 residues. V lost 3 bases, J lost 3 bases, and 8 bases lay in between. DNA of the CDR3: TGTGCCAGTAGTATGGACATGGAAGAGACCCAGTACTTC. Protein product: CASSMDMEETQYF.

This rearrangement joins TRBV2 to TRBJ2-1; 9 bases are a match to TRBD1. The CDR3 contains 16 residues. The junction had 8 bases not matched to a gene; V was cut back by 4 bases and J by 4 bases. Germline CDR1 is SNHLY and CDR2 is FYNNEI. The CDR3 region is CASSVWDREQYNEQFF. The CDR3 coding sequence is TGTGCCAGCAGTGTTTGGGACAGGGAACAATACAATGAGCAGTTCTTC. Variable domain in full (rest from reference TRBV2 and TRBJ2-1): EPEVTQTPSHQVTQMGQEVILRCVPISNHLYFYWYRQILGQKVEFLVSFYNNEISEKSEIFDDQFSVERPDGSNFTLKIRSTKLEDSAMYFCASSVWDREQYNEQFFGPGTRLTVL.

V and J are TRBV7-3 and TRBJ2-5; D might be TRBD1 or TRBD2, each matching 5 bases. V lost 5 bases, J lost 2 bases, and 18 bases lay in between. Germline V lookup: CDR1 SGHTA, CDR2 FQGTGA. The CDR3 consists of 16 residues. CDR3 region: CASSPSGGTTQETQYF. The CDR3 nucleotides read TGTGCCAGCAGCCCGAGCGGTGGGACGACACAAGAGACCCAGTACTTC.

The chain is built from TRBV7-9 and TRBJ2-7; unclear D gene. Trimming removed 5 bases at V and 0 bases at J, with 14 bases between. Germline-derived CDR1 and CDR2 are SEHNR and FQNEAQ (reference sequence). This CDR3 spans 15 amino acids. CDR3 sequence: CASSPRTWTSYEQYF. CDR3 nucleotides: TGTGCCAGCAGCCCCCGGACCTGGACCTCCTACGAGCAGTACTTC. The full variable domain, in which reference TRBV7-9 and TRBJ2-7 provide the parts outside the CDR3, is DTGVSQNPRHKITKRGQNVTFRCDPISEHNRLYWYRQTLGQGPEFLTYFQNEAQLEKSRLLSDRFSAERPKGSFSTLEIQRTEQGDSAMYLCASSPRTWTSYEQYFGPGTRLTVT.

The rearrangement uses TRBV4-3 and TRBJ2-1; 7 bases are a match to TRBD2. V lost 8 bases to trimming and J lost 2 bases; unmatched junction nucleotides: 9. The CDR3 runs 15 residues. The germline V gene encodes CDR1 LGHNA and CDR2 YSLEER. The CDR3 nucleotides read TGCGCCAGCTCTATGCCCACTAGCGCCTACAATGAGCAGTTCTTC. Translation: CASSMPTSAYNEQFF.

Concerning this clone itself: Within the sample, other DNA sequences also encode this same CDR3. This rearrangement joins TRBV9 to TRBJ2-7; D is possibly TRBD1 or TRBD2 (6 bases each). V lost 4 bases and J 1 base, leaving 12 bases between the germline ends. This CDR3 comprises 14 residues. Looked up from germline, CDR1 is SGDLS and CDR2 is YYNGEE. The CDR3, as DNA: TGTGCCAGCAGCCCCACAGGGACTTCCTACGAGCAGTACTTC. This encodes CASSPTGTSYEQYF.

CDR3 protein: CASSFFHQGAGANEKLFF. The CDR3 DNA follows: TGTGCCAGCAGTTTCTTCCATCAGGGGGCAGGAGCTAATGAAAAACTGTTTTTT. The chain links TRBV28 to TRBJ1-4; 8 nucleotides match TRBD1. Germline values: CDR1 MDHEN, CDR2 SYDVKM. The CDR3 spans 18 residues. V lost 3 bases, J lost 3 bases, and 12 bases stayed unmatched.

The J gene is TRBJ2-1, the V gene TRBV5-4, with 9 bases lining up with TRBD2. The germline V gene has CDR1 SGHNT and CDR2 YYREEE (reference sequence). The J segment lost 7 bases and the V segment lost 0 bases, leaving 5 bases of the junction unmatched. This CDR3 has 15 amino acids. The CDR3 here is CASSLASGRMNEQFF. The CDR3 region has the DNA TGTGCCAGCAGCTTGGCAAGCGGGAGGATGAATGAGCAGTTCTTC.

The rearrangement joins TRBV5-1 to TRBJ1-2; D is perhaps TRBD1 (6 bases). The CDR3 has 13 amino acids. CDR1 is SGHRS, CDR2 YFSETQ, per germline. V lost 6 bases and J 4 bases, leaving 13 bases between the germline ends. The CDR3 region is CASTQGHSYGYTF. DNA of the CDR3: TGCGCCAGCACCCAGGGACATTCCTATGGCTACACCTTC.

The rearrangement links TRBV30 to TRBJ2-5; D perhaps matches TRBD1 (6 bases). V shed 5 bases and J shed 2 bases, with 18 bases lying between them. Germline CDR1 and CDR2: GTSNPN and SVGIG (reference sequence). This CDR3 spans 15 amino acids. The CDR3 is CAWAQNRVRQETQYF. CDR3 in DNA: TGTGCCTGGGCCCAAAACAGGGTTAGACAAGAGACCCAGTACTTC. Variable domain in full (rest from reference TRBV30 and TRBJ2-5): SQTIHQWPATLVQPVGSPLSLECTVEGTSNPNLYWYRQAAGRGLQLLFYSVGIGQISSEVPQNLSASRPQDRQFILSSKKLLLSDSGFYLCAWAQNRVRQETQYFGPGTRLLVL.

This sequence joins TRBV6-6 and TRBJ1-1; 8 bases map to TRBD1. Germline V gene lookup returns CDR1 MNHNY and CDR2 SVGAGI (reference sequence). The CDR3 totals 14 residues. J gave up 11 bases and V 7 bases, and 15 bases lay outside the gene matches. The CDR3 DNA follows: TGTGCCAGCAAGGCGAACAGGGGGAGGGAGGAGGCTTTCTTT. Its protein product is CASKANRGREEAFF.

The rearrangement joins TRBV4-1 to TRBJ2-1, with 9 bases fitting TRBD2. Trimming at V came to 1 base and at J to 2 bases, leaving 6 bases not matched to a gene. This CDR3 contains 17 residues. CDR1 and CDR2 from the germline V gene are MGHRA and YSYEKL. The DNA for the CDR3 is TGCGCCAGCAGCCAAGTTATAGCGGGAGTCGCCTACAATGAGCAGTTCTTC. It codes for CASSQVIAGVAYNEQFF.